This T cell receptor beta chain was identified in a study of cytomegalovirus exposure and HLA in healthy donors. Germline values: CDR1 WSHSY, CDR2 SAAADI. The CDR3 loop spans 14 amino acids. V dropped 0 bases and J dropped 8 bases, with 12 bases sitting between them. Vbeta (60) and Jbeta (13) primers were used in the PCR. The table came from immunoSEQ multiplex PCR; TCRdb's copy has only in-frame clones and leaves some out. The repertoire holds 100,000 to 150,000 clones, with 65% to 75% as singletons. The V call is TRBV10-2, the J call TRBJ2-3, with TRBD2 as a possible D gene (6 bases). The sequencing input was PBMCs. This TCR was recovered from a woman aged 50 to 60 in good health and CMV-seropositive. In nucleotides, the CDR3 is TGCGCCAGCAGTGAGTCAATACTCGGGGGTACGCAGTATTTT. It is translated as CASSESILGGTQYF.